These 6 T cell receptor beta chains originate from one sample sequenced in a study of cytomegalovirus exposure and HLA in healthy donors. Clones were sequenced by immunoSEQ multiplex PCR, and TCRdb holds only the in-frame ones, with some missing. The sample holds some 110,000 clones, 86% seen once. Sequencing used PBMCs. These receptors all come from a man aged 18 to 35 in good health and CMV-seronegative.

This chain links TRBV29-1 with TRBJ1-1; 9 positions match TRBD1. The CDR3 loop spans 15 amino acids. CDR1 and CDR2 (germline): SQVTM, ANQGSEA. V lost 2 bases to trimming and J lost 1 base; unmatched junction nucleotides: 5. CDR3 nucleotides: TGCAGCGTTGAAATTTGGACAGGGGCGAACACTGAAGCTTTCTTT. Its protein product is CSVEIWTGANTEAFF. Full variable domain (outside the CDR3, taken from reference TRBV29-1 and TRBJ1-1): SAVISQKPSRDICQRGTSLTIQCQVDSQVTMMFWYRQQPGQSLTLIATANQGSEATYESGFVIDKFPISRPNLTFSTLTVSNMSPEDSSIYLCSVEIWTGANTEAFFGQGTRLTVV.

This clone was seen once. V usage is TRBV19 and J usage is TRBJ2-3; 9 positions agree with TRBD1. CDR3 length: 17 residues. The V and J ends lost 3 bases and 0 bases, in that order; junction bases with no gene match: 7. CDR1 is LNHDA, CDR2 SQIVND, per germline (reference sequence). The CDR3 region is CASSIAGQGTSTDTQYF. In DNA form, the CDR3 reads TGTGCCAGTAGTATTGCCGGACAGGGGACGAGCACAGATACGCAGTATTTT.

V and J are TRBV10-2 and TRBJ2-7; no definite D call. This CDR3 spans 10 amino acids. V gave up 3 bases and J gave up 5 bases, with 2 bases separating them. Germline V gives CDR1 WSHSY, CDR2 SAAADI. The CDR3 DNA reads as TGCGCCAGCAGTGATAACGAGCAGTACTTC. This sequence encodes CASSDNEQYF.

This chain uses TRBV19 with TRBJ2-1, with TRBD1 matching over 8 bases. Germline CDR1 LNHDA, CDR2 SQIVND (reference sequence). This CDR3 spans 15 amino acids. V lost 2 bases and J lost 2; bases outside the gene matches: 2. DNA of the CDR3: TGTGCCAGTAGTATACAGGGGGCAACCTACAATGAGCAGTTCTTC. Translating it yields CASSIQGATYNEQFF. The full variable domain, in which reference TRBV19 and TRBJ2-1 provide the parts outside the CDR3, is DGGITQSPKYLFRKEGQNVTLSCEQNLNHDAMYWYRQDPGQGLRLIYYSQIVNDFQKGDIAEGYSVSREKKESFPLTVTSAQKNPTAFYLCASSIQGATYNEQFFGPGTRLTVL.

The chain carries TRBV14 and TRBJ2-1; D remains unclear. V lost 1 base to trimming and J lost 4 bases, with 11 bases between them. The germline V gene has CDR1 SGHDN and CDR2 FVKESK. The CDR3 extends over 15 amino acids. This CDR3 reads CASSQAVSWYNEQFF. CDR3 in DNA: TGTGCCAGCAGCCAAGCTGTGAGTTGGTACAATGAGCAGTTCTTC.

CDR3 DNA: TGTGCCAGCAGTGCGGGTTTGGGGGGTCTCTCTGGAAACACCATATATTTT. This translates into CASSAGLGGLSGNTIYF. V usage is TRBV27 and J usage is TRBJ1-3; a possible D gene is TRBD1 (5 bases). Germline-derived CDR1 and CDR2 are MNHEY and SMNVEV (reference sequence). Trimming stripped 5 bases from V and 0 bases from J, with 17 bases between. CDR3 length equals 17 residues.